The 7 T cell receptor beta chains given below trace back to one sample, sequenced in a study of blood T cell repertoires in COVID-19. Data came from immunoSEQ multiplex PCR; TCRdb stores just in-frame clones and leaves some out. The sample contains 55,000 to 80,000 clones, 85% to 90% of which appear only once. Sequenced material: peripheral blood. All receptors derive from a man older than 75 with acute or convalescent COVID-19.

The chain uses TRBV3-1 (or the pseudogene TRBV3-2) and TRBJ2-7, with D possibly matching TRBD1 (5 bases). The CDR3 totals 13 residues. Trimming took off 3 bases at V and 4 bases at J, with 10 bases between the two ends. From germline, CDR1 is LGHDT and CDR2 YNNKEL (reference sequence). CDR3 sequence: CASSQNQGYEQYF. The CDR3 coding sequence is TGTGCCAGCAGCCAGAATCAGGGATACGAGCAGTACTTC.

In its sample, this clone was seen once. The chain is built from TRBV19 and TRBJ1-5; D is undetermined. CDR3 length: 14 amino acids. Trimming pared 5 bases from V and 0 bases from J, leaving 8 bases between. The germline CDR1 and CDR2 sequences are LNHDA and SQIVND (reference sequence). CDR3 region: CASSELNSNQPQHF. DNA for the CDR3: TGTGCCAGTAGTGAACTGAATAGCAATCAGCCCCAGCATTTT.

CDR3 DNA sequence: TGTGCCAGCAGGCCGACAGGGGGAGGGTATGGCTACACCTTC. It is translated as CASRPTGGGYGYTF. The chain carries TRBV6-5 and TRBJ1-2; 9 bases match TRBD1. With V trimmed by 6 bases and J by 5 bases, 7 bases remained unmatched. Germline CDR1 is MNHEY and CDR2 is SVGAGI. The CDR3 is 14 residues long.

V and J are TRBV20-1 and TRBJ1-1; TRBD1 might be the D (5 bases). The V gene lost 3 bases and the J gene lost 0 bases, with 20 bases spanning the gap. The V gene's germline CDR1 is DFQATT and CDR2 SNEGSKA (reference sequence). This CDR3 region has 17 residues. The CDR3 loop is CSASDMGRAWMNTEAFF. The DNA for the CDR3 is TGCAGTGCTAGTGATATGGGCAGGGCTTGGATGAACACTGAAGCTTTCTTT.

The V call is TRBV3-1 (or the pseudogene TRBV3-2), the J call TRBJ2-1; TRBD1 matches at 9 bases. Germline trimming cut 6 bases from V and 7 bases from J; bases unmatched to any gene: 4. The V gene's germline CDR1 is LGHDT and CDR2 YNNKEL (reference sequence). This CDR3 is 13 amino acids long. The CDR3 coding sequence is TGTGCCAGCAGGGGGACAGGGTGGAATGAGCAGTTCTTC. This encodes CASRGTGWNEQFF.

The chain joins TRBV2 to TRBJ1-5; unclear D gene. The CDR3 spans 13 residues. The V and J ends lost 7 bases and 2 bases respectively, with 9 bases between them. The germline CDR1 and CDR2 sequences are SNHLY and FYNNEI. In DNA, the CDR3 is TGTGCCAGCAAGGCCCGGGGCAATCAGCCCCAGCATTTT. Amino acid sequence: CASKARGNQPQHF.

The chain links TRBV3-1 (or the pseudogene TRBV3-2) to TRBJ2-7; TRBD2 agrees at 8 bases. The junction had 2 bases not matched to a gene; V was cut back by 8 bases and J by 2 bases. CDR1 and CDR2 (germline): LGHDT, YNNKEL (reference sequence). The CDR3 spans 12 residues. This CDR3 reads CASGGGTYEQYF. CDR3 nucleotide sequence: TGTGCCAGCGGCGGGGGGACCTACGAGCAGTACTTC.